The rows below give T cell receptor beta chains drawn from one sample of a study of naive and memory T cell subsets. TCRdb used MiXCR to reprocess the 5' RACE reads, holding one entry per CDR3 protein. The sample records 50,000 to 60,000 distinct CDR3 sequences, over 6% being singletons. The origin of the receptors is a female donor in good health. Each CDR3 is given with its conserved first and last residue. Fields, in order: clone size, D gene, J gene, V gene, CDR3 protein, CDR3 DNA. The D gene is left open where the match is weak. The size field is filled for only some rows; it gives once, few, many or a size class.

abundance: few
d_gene: .
j_gene: TRBJ1-1
v_gene: TRBV30
CDR3aa: CAWRLGGRTEAFF
CDR3nt: TGTGCCTGGCGTCTTGGGGGAAGGACTGAAGCTTTCTTT

abundance: few
d_gene: TRBD1
j_gene: TRBJ1-2
v_gene: TRBV4-3
CDR3aa: CASSRGQGQANYGYTF
CDR3nt: TGCGCCAGCAGCCGCGGACAGGGACAGGCTAACTATGGCTACACCTTC

abundance: many
d_gene: .
j_gene: TRBJ1-1
v_gene: TRBV6-2/TRBV6-3
CDR3aa: CASSYRERTEAFF
CDR3nt: TGTGCCAGCAGTTACAGGGAGCGCACTGAAGCTTTCTTT

abundance: many
d_gene: .
j_gene: TRBJ1-2
v_gene: TRBV9
CDR3aa: CASSVGGTYGYTF
CDR3nt: TGTGCCAGCAGCGTAGGGGGGACCTATGGCTACACCTTC

abundance: few
d_gene: TRBD1
j_gene: TRBJ2-2
v_gene: TRBV7-3
CDR3aa: CASSLTGTVNTGELFF
CDR3nt: TGTGCCAGCAGCTTAACAGGGACAGTTAACACCGGGGAGCTGTTTTTT

abundance: many
d_gene: .
j_gene: TRBJ1-2
v_gene: TRBV6-8
CDR3aa: CASSYCRPTNYGYTF
CDR3nt: TGTGCCAGCAGTTACTGTCGCCCGACTAACTATGGCTACACCTTC

abundance: many
d_gene: .
j_gene: TRBJ1-1
v_gene: TRBV15
CDR3aa: CATSRVGWNTEAFF
CDR3nt: TGTGCCACCAGCAGAGTAGGGTGGAACACTGAAGCTTTCTTT

abundance: few
d_gene: .
j_gene: TRBJ2-6
v_gene: TRBV12-3/TRBV12-4
CDR3aa: CASSKGSSGANVLTF
CDR3nt: TGTGCCAGCAGCAAAGGAAGCTCTGGGGCCAACGTCCTGACTTTC

abundance: many
d_gene: .
j_gene: TRBJ1-5
v_gene: TRBV20-1
CDR3aa: CSARRAHQPQHF
CDR3nt: TGCAGTGCTAGGCGAGCGCATCAGCCCCAGCATTTT

abundance: few
d_gene: TRBD2
j_gene: TRBJ2-7
v_gene: TRBV7-8
CDR3aa: CASSLREGSSYEQYF
CDR3nt: TGTGCCAGCAGCCTTCGGGAGGGTAGCTCCTACGAGCAGTACTTC

abundance: few
d_gene: .
j_gene: TRBJ2-1
v_gene: TRBV7-3
CDR3aa: CASSKPYPNEQFF
CDR3nt: TGTGCCAGCAGCAAACCTTATCCAAATGAGCAGTTCTTC

abundance: many
d_gene: TRBD2
j_gene: TRBJ2-7
v_gene: TRBV5-1
CDR3aa: CASSSDQTSGFYEQYF
CDR3nt: TGCGCCAGCAGCTCCGATCAGACTAGCGGATTTTACGAGCAGTACTTC

abundance: .
d_gene: .
j_gene: TRBJ2-2
v_gene: TRBV2
CDR3aa: CASSGKASSTGELFF
CDR3nt: TGTGCCAGCAGTGGAAAGGCCAGTTCCACCGGGGAGCTGTTTTTT

abundance: many
d_gene: .
j_gene: TRBJ1-1
v_gene: TRBV20-1
CDR3aa: CSASKWITEAFF
CDR3nt: TGCAGTGCTAGTAAGTGGATCACTGAAGCTTTCTTT

abundance: many
d_gene: .
j_gene: TRBJ2-1
v_gene: TRBV29-1
CDR3aa: CSVARGSSSYNEQFF
CDR3nt: TGCAGCGTTGCGCGAGGGTCTAGCTCCTACAATGAGCAGTTCTTC

abundance: .
d_gene: .
j_gene: TRBJ2-7
v_gene: TRBV6-5
CDR3aa: CASSFPRGSGGPGQEQYF
CDR3nt: TGTGCCAGCAGTTTTCCCCGGGGGTCCGGCGGGCCCGGACAGGAGCAGTACTTC

abundance: few
d_gene: .
j_gene: TRBJ1-6
v_gene: TRBV4-3
CDR3aa: CASSQDRGGLRNSPLHF
CDR3nt: TGCGCCAGCAGCCAAGATCGGGGTGGGTTGCGGAATTCACCCCTCCACTTT

abundance: many
d_gene: .
j_gene: TRBJ2-3
v_gene: TRBV18
CDR3aa: CASSRERTEADTQYF
CDR3nt: TGTGCCAGCTCACGTGAGCGGACTGAGGCAGATACGCAGTATTTT

abundance: few
d_gene: .
j_gene: TRBJ2-3
v_gene: TRBV6-2/TRBV6-3
CDR3aa: CASSFPRGGVDTQYF
CDR3nt: TGTGCCAGCAGTTTCCCCCGCGGGGGCGTAGATACGCAGTATTTT

abundance: medium-sized
d_gene: TRBD2
j_gene: TRBJ2-3
v_gene: TRBV20-1
CDR3aa: CSVTNSGGGTDTQYF
CDR3nt: TGCAGTGTTACCAATAGCGGGGGGGGCACAGATACGCAGTATTTT

abundance: .
d_gene: TRBD2
j_gene: TRBJ2-3
v_gene: TRBV7-3
CDR3aa: CASSPRLAGGPADTQYF
CDR3nt: TGTGCCAGCAGCCCCCGTTTAGCGGGGGGGCCGGCAGATACGCAGTATTTT

abundance: many
d_gene: .
j_gene: TRBJ2-7
v_gene: TRBV20-1
CDR3aa: CSARDARATPQYEQYF
CDR3nt: TGCAGTGCTAGAGATGCGCGGGCAACACCCCAGTACGAGCAGTACTTC

abundance: many
d_gene: TRBD2
j_gene: TRBJ2-1
v_gene: TRBV29-1
CDR3aa: CSVERLAGGNEQFF
CDR3nt: TGCAGCGTTGAAAGGCTAGCGGGGGGCAATGAGCAGTTCTTC

abundance: .
d_gene: .
j_gene: TRBJ1-2
v_gene: TRBV28
CDR3aa: CASSINSPPDYGYTF
CDR3nt: TGTGCCAGCAGCATAAACAGTCCCCCCGACTATGGCTACACCTTC

abundance: many
d_gene: .
j_gene: TRBJ1-1
v_gene: TRBV6-5
CDR3aa: CASSYSTEAFF
CDR3nt: TGTGCCAGCAGTTACTCGACTGAAGCTTTCTTT

abundance: few
d_gene: .
j_gene: TRBJ1-5
v_gene: TRBV12-3/TRBV12-4
CDR3aa: CASSPQNQPQHF
CDR3nt: TGTGCCAGCAGTCCCCAAAATCAGCCCCAGCATTTT

abundance: few
d_gene: .
j_gene: TRBJ2-2
v_gene: TRBV28
CDR3aa: CASSIVQPGELFF
CDR3nt: TGTGCCAGCAGTATAGTGCAGCCCGGGGAGCTGTTTTTT